A single sample gave rise to the 26 T cell receptor beta chains below, sequenced in a study of cytomegalovirus exposure and HLA in healthy donors. PCR primers comprised 60 Vbeta and 13 Jbeta primers. Sequencing was performed with immunoSEQ multiplex PCR; in TCRdb, only in-frame clones are kept and a portion is missing. This table holds about 110,000 clones, 55% to 75% found once. What was sequenced was PBMCs. The source is a man between 25 and 39 years old in good health and CMV-seropositive.

The chain recombines TRBV7-6 with TRBJ2-7, with D perhaps TRBD1 (6 bases). This CDR3 comprises 14 residues. V lost 4 bases to trimming and J lost 3 bases, with 13 bases between them. The germline V gene has CDR1 SGHVS and CDR2 FNYEAQ. The CDR3 loop is CASSSTDRYYEQYF. For the CDR3, the DNA is TGTGCCAGCAGCTCAACGGACAGATACTACGAGCAGTACTTC.

J is TRBJ1-6 and V is TRBV6-1, with 8 bases fitting TRBD1. The V gene end was trimmed by 10 bases and the J gene end by 10 bases; junction bases not matched to a gene: 12. CDR1 MNHNS and CDR2 SASEGT come from the germline V gene. CDR3 length: 14 amino acids. In DNA, the CDR3 is TGTGCCACCCATAATGGACAGGGTCCGTCACCCCTCCACTTT. It specifies CATHNGQGPSPLHF.

The rearrangement links TRBV9 to TRBJ1-1, with TRBD1 matching over 10 bases. The length of the CDR3 is 14 residues. Germline assignment: CDR1 SGDLS and CDR2 YYNGEE. The trim removed 4 bases at V and 8 bases at J, leaving 8 bases unmatched. CDR3 nucleotide sequence: TGTGCCAGCAGCTATAGACAGGGGGCCGGGGAAGCTTTCTTT. Translated, it gives CASSYRQGAGEAFF.

This clone was seen a handful of times. This chain joins TRBV28 and TRBJ1-2; a weak D match, TRBD1 (5 bases). The germline CDR1 and CDR2 sequences are MDHEN and SYDVKM. The CDR3 contains 14 residues. V was trimmed by 3 bases and J by 5 bases, leaving 13 bases between them. CDR3 in amino acids: CASSFLGEGYGYTF. Written as DNA, the CDR3 is TGTGCCAGCAGTTTTTTAGGGGAGGGTTATGGCTACACCTTC.

The rearrangement links TRBV13 to TRBJ2-5, with 9 bases lining up with TRBD2. The DNA end is more similar to TRBJ2-7, so the J call may be wrong. The CDR3 has 16 residues. Germline assignment: CDR1 PRHDT and CDR2 FYEKMQ (reference sequence). The CDR3 sequence: CASSPPGAGGLNEQYF. CDR3 sequence (DNA): TGTGCCAGCAGCCCGCCTGGAGCGGGGGGTCTAAACGAGCAGTACTTC.

The chain uses TRBV9 and TRBJ1-2; 8 nucleotides match TRBD1. The germline gives CDR1 SGDLS, CDR2 YYNGEE. The CDR3 is made up of 12 amino acids. V lost 2 bases, J lost 6 bases, and 0 bases stayed unmatched. CDR3 sequence reads: CASSVDRDGYTF. The CDR3 nucleotides read TGTGCCAGCAGCGTGGACAGGGATGGCTACACCTTC.

The chain has TRBV14 and TRBJ2-1; a possible D gene is TRBD2 (6 bases). Trimming removed 5 bases from V and 7 bases from J, with 15 bases in between. The length of the CDR3 is 14 residues. CDR1 is SGHDN and CDR2 is FVKESK in the germline V gene. CDR3 protein: CASSSRVGRNEQFF. In DNA, the CDR3 is TGTGCCAGCAGCTCCCGGGTAGGGAGGAATGAGCAGTTCTTC.

This sequence joins TRBV6-5 and TRBJ2-7, with D possibly TRBD1 on 5 matching bases. Trimming took 6 bases from V and 2 from J, leaving 8 bases between them. From germline, CDR1 is MNHEY and CDR2 SVGAGI. The CDR3 has 12 residues. CDR3 nucleotide sequence: TGTGCCAGCAGGGACAATCCCTACGAGCAGTACTTC. It yields the protein CASRDNPYEQYF.

This clone came up a few times. V usage is TRBV2 and J usage is TRBJ2-3; D gene unclear. V lost 3 bases and J 1 base, leaving 17 bases between the germline ends. The germline gives CDR1 SNHLY, CDR2 FYNNEI. The CDR3 extends over 17 amino acids. The CDR3 reads CASSESRRVSGTDTQYF. The DNA of the CDR3 is TGTGCCAGCAGTGAGTCGCGAAGAGTTTCGGGCACAGATACGCAGTATTTT.

The chain joins TRBV5-4 to TRBJ2-3; TRBD2 agrees at 10 bases. The germline gives CDR1 SGHNT, CDR2 YYREEE (reference sequence). The length of the CDR3 is 16 residues. V lost 4 bases and J lost 0; bases outside the gene matches: 5. CDR3 DNA sequence: TGTGCCAGCAGCGAGGGACTAGCGCCTAGCACAGATACGCAGTATTTT. This sequence encodes CASSEGLAPSTDTQYF.

The genes are TRBV7-2 and TRBJ1-2; TRBD1 is a possible D gene (6 bases). The germline CDR1 and CDR2 sequences are SGHTA and FQGNSA. The CDR3 contains 12 residues. Trimming left V 5 bases short and J 6 bases short, with 10 bases between. CDR3 bases: TGTGCCAGCAGCCCACAGGGAGATGGCTACACCTTC. Protein product: CASSPQGDGYTF.

CDR3 sequence reads: CASSFKRDNEQFF. CDR3 in DNA: TGTGCCAGCAGCTTTAAGCGGGACAATGAGCAGTTCTTC. This rearrangement joins TRBV11-3 to TRBJ2-1; D perhaps matches TRBD2 (6 bases). CDR3 length: 13 residues. V lost 3 bases and J lost 5, with 8 bases in between. Germline V lookup: CDR1 SGHNT, CDR2 YENEEA.

The V call is TRBV25-1, the J call TRBJ2-5; 8 bases fit TRBD2. CDR1 and CDR2 from the germline V gene are MGHDK and SYGVNS. J lost 2 bases, V lost 4 bases, and 12 bases had no gene match. The CDR3 covers 17 residues. The CDR3 bases are TGTGCCAGCAGTGGCCCTCGGGCTAGCGGGTGGCAAGAGACCCAGTACTTC. It is translated as CASSGPRASGWQETQYF.

V usage is TRBV7-2 and J usage is TRBJ1-6; TRBD1 matches 9 bases. The V gene's germline CDR1 is SGHTA and CDR2 FQGNSA. This CDR3 has 14 residues. Unmatched junction bases numbered 6, after V lost 5 bases and J lost 10 bases. DNA of the CDR3: TGTGCCAGCAGCCGACAGGGGGAGAACTCACCCCTCCACTTT. Its protein is CASSRQGENSPLHF.

The chain carries TRBV6-4 and TRBJ2-3; tentative D call: TRBD2 (6 bases). In germline, CDR1 is MRHNA, CDR2 SNTAGT. Trimming left V 7 bases short and J 2 bases short, with 13 bases between. This CDR3 has 14 residues. CDR3 region: CASTGGAATDTQYF. The DNA for the CDR3 is TGTGCCAGCACTGGCGGGGCAGCCACAGATACGCAGTATTTT.

V gene TRBV5-4 combines with J gene TRBJ1-2, with TRBD1 matching over 7 bases. Losses at the gene ends were 0 bases for V and 3 bases for J; bases not matched to a gene: 8. Per the germline V gene, CDR1 is SGHNT and CDR2 is YYREEE (reference sequence). This CDR3 comprises 16 residues. The chain's CDR3 is CASSLAPLDRDYGYTF. DNA for the CDR3: TGTGCCAGCAGCTTGGCTCCCCTAGACAGGGACTATGGCTACACCTTC.

The sample holds a few counts of this clone. The chain joins TRBV28 to TRBJ1-1, with TRBD1 matching over 9 bases. V shed 4 bases, J shed 0 bases, and the junction held 12 bases outside the gene matches. CDR3 size: 18 residues. CDR1 is MDHEN and CDR2 is SYDVKM in the germline V gene. The CDR3 region is CASSSGTGSYGMNTEAFF. In DNA form, the CDR3 reads TGTGCCAGCAGTTCCGGGACAGGGAGCTACGGTATGAACACTGAAGCTTTCTTT. The full variable domain, completed using reference TRBV28 and TRBJ1-1, is DVKVTQSSRYLVKRTGEKVFLECVQDMDHENMFWYRQDPGLGLRLIYFSYDVKMKEKGDIPEGYSVSREKKERFSLILESASTNQTSMYLCASSSGTGSYGMNTEAFFGQGTRLTVV.

The rearrangement links TRBV5-4 to TRBJ2-3; 13 nucleotides line up with TRBD2. Germline assignment: CDR1 SGHNT and CDR2 YYREEE (reference sequence). The V and J ends lost 4 bases and 4 bases, in that order; junction bases with no gene match: 6. The CDR3 covers 16 residues. The CDR3 protein is CASSRRLAGGSDTQYF. In DNA form, the CDR3 reads TGTGCCAGCAGCCGTCGACTAGCGGGGGGCTCAGATACGCAGTATTTT.

A remark on this clone: At one end, the junction sequence differs from germline, possibly due to a read error. The chain recombines TRBV5-1 with TRBJ2-7; 8 nucleotides line up with TRBD2. This CDR3 spans 11 amino acids. The germline V gene encodes CDR1 SGHRS and CDR2 YFSETQ. As DNA, the CDR3 is TGCGCCAGCGCAAATAGCGGGGACCAGCACTTC. Its translation: CASANSGDQHF.

The chain couples TRBV6-5 to TRBJ1-1; no clear D gene. The germline V gene has CDR1 MNHEY and CDR2 SVGAGI. The V gene lost 5 bases and the J gene lost 8 bases, with 18 bases spanning the gap. CDR3 size: 14 residues. The CDR3 protein is CASSLPGRPAEAFF. The CDR3 DNA sequence: TGTGCCAGCAGTCTCCCCGGGAGGCCAGCGGAAGCTTTCTTT.

V gene TRBV4-1 combines with J gene TRBJ1-2, with 8 bases matching TRBD1. The CDR3 is 16 residues long. Germline assignment: CDR1 MGHRA and CDR2 YSYEKL. V shed 4 bases, J shed 0 bases, and the junction held 7 bases outside the gene matches. The CDR3 coding sequence is TGCGCCAGCAGCCCCGCCGACAGGGGTCCTAACTATGGCTACACCTTC. Translation: CASSPADRGPNYGYTF.

This clone has a single count. The chain couples TRBV19 to TRBJ2-1; a weak D match, TRBD2 (5 bases). The germline V gene encodes CDR1 LNHDA and CDR2 SQIVND (reference sequence). The CDR3 is 15 residues long. The ends were cut back, 7 bases at V and 0 bases at J, with 13 bases in the middle. CDR3 amino acids: CASKGRVYSYNEQFF. CDR3 in DNA: TGTGCCAGTAAAGGGCGGGTCTACTCCTACAATGAGCAGTTCTTC.

V is TRBV6-5 and J is TRBJ1-2, with unresolved D. This CDR3 has 13 amino acids. Between the trimmed V and J ends, which lost 0 bases and 4 bases, there was a span of 6 bases. The germline CDR1 and CDR2 sequences are MNHEY and SVGAGI. The CDR3 region is CASSYSMSYGYTF. The CDR3 nucleotides read TGTGCCAGCAGTTACTCAATGAGCTATGGCTACACCTTC.

This chain connects TRBV5-1 to TRBJ2-1; 13 bases agree with TRBD2. The CDR3 extends over 16 amino acids. Looked up from germline, CDR1 is SGHRS and CDR2 is YFSETQ. Losses at the gene ends were 4 bases for V and 7 bases for J; bases not matched to a gene: 8. The CDR3 loop is CASSRTGTSGINEQFF. CDR3 coding DNA: TGCGCCAGCAGCCGAACCGGGACTAGCGGGATAAATGAGCAGTTCTTC.

The gene calls are TRBV6-6 and TRBJ1-1; the match to TRBD1 covers 8 bases. The CDR3 length is 14 residues. V was pared by 6 bases and J by 1 base, with 4 bases of the junction left unmatched. Germline V lookup: CDR1 MNHNY, CDR2 SVGAGI (reference sequence). CDR3 nucleotide sequence: TGTGCCAGCAGAGAGACAGGGGAGAACACTGAAGCTTTCTTT. The encoded protein is CASRETGENTEAFF.

CDR3 nucleotide sequence: TGTGCCAGCAGCTTAAGGGACAGGGTGTTCCCTGAAGCTTTCTTT. This translates into CASSLRDRVFPEAFF. The chain couples TRBV7-9 to TRBJ1-1, with 9 bases identical to TRBD1. The junction had 7 bases not matched to a gene; V was cut back by 2 bases and J by 6 bases. This CDR3 contains 15 residues. Germline assignment: CDR1 SEHNR and CDR2 FQNEAQ (reference sequence).